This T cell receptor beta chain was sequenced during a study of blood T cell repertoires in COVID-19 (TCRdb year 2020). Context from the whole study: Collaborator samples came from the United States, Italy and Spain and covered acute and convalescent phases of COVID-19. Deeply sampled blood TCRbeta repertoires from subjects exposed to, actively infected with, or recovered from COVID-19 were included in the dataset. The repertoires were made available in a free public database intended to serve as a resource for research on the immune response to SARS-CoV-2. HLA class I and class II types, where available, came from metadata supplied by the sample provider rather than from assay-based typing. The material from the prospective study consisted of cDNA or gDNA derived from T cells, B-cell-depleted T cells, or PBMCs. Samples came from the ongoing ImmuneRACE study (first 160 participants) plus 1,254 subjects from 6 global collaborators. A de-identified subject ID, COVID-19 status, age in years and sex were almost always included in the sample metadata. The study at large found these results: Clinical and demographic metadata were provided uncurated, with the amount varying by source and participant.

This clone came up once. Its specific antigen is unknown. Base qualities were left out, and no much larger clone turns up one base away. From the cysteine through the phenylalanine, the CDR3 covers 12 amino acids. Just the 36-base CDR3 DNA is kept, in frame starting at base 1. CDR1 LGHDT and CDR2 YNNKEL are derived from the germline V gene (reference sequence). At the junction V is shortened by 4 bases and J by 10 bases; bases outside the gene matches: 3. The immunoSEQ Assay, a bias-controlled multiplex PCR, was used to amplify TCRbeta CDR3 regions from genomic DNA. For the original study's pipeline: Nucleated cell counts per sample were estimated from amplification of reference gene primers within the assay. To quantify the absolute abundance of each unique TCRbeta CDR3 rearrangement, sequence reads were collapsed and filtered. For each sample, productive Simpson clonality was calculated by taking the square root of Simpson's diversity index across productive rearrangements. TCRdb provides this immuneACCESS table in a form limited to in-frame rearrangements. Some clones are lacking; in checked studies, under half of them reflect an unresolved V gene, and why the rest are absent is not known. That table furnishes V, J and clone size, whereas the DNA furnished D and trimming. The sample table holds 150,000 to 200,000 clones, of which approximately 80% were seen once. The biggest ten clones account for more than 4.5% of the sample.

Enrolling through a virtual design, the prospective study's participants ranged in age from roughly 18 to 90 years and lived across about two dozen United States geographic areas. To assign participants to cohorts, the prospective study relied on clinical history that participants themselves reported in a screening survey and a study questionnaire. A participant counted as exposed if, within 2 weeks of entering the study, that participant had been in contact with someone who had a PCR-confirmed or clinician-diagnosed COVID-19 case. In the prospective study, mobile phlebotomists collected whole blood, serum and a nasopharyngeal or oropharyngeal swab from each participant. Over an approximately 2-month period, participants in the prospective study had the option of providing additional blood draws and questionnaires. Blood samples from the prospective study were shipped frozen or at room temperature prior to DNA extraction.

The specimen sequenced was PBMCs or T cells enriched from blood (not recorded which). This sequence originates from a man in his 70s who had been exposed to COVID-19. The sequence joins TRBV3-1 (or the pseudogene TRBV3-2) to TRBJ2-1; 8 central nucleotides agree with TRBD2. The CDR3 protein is CASSPPGGEQFF. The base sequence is TGTGCCAGCAGCCCGCCGGGAGGGGAGCAGTTCTTC.